The sequence of this TCR beta chain was determined in a study of blood T cell repertoires in COVID-19. V dropped 4 bases and J dropped 4; count of bases not matched to a gene: 3. Per the germline V gene, CDR1 is MNHEY and CDR2 is SVGEGT. The CDR3 length is 14 residues. Original analysis: Amplifying reference gene primers gave estimates of nucleated cell counts. Assay: immunoSEQ multiplex PCR; the TCRdb copy retains only in-frame clones and omits some. The V and J calls and clone size are taken from that table; D and trimming were inferred from the DNA. The table shows roughly 43,000 clones, with just over 85% occurring only once.

What was sequenced was peripheral blood. The chain couples TRBV6-2 or TRBV6-3 to TRBJ2-7, with 11 bases identical to TRBD1. The TCR originated in a man in his sixties with active COVID-19. CDR3 DNA sequence: TGTGCCAGCAGTTGGACAGGGGGCTCGTACGAGCAGTACTTC. The encoded protein is CASSWTGGSYEQYF.